The following is a T cell receptor (beta chain) sequence with its context. This record comes from a study of blood T cell repertoires in COVID-19. Study information: From the United States, Italy and Spain came samples of acute and convalescent COVID-19. The analysed material was cDNA or gDNA that came from T cells, B-cell-depleted T cells, or PBMCs.

Trimming took off 5 bases at V and 8 bases at J, with 16 bases between the two ends. Germline CDR1 reads MGHDK; CDR2 reads SYGVNS. The CDR3 sequence is 14 residues long. The authors' processing: Amplification with reference gene primers provided the estimates of nucleated cell counts. Repertoires were generated with immunoSEQ multiplex PCR, while TCRdb's copy carries only in-frame clones and drops some. The DNA gave D and trimming, while V, J and clone size come from that table. Of 290,000 or so clones listed, about 90% are singletons. The chain employs TRBV25-1 and TRBJ2-1; D may be TRBD2 (6 bases). The sequenced sample consisted of peripheral blood. The TCR comes from a man younger than 30 with active or convalescent COVID-19. CDR3 sequence reads: CASSPLEGPYEQFF. In nucleotides, the CDR3 is TGTGCCAGCAGTCCCCTGGAGGGTCCCTATGAGCAGTTCTTC.